A single sample gave rise to the 26 T cell receptor beta chains below, sequenced in a study of blood T cell repertoires in COVID-19. Method: immunoSEQ multiplex PCR; TCRdb's copy keeps in-frame clones and lacks some. The sample carries around 300,000 clones, around 85% recorded once. Sequencing was carried out using peripheral blood. These TCRs come from a woman between 65 and 79 years old with acute or convalescent COVID-19.

The chain combines TRBV9 with TRBJ1-1; TRBD1 might be the D (5 bases). V shed 3 bases and J shed 1 base, with 13 bases lying between them. Germline CDR1 SGDLS, CDR2 YYNGEE. The CDR3 extends over 15 amino acids. CDR3 residues: CASSGQPTANTEAFF. DNA of the CDR3: TGTGCCAGCAGCGGACAGCCGACAGCGAACACTGAAGCTTTCTTT. Looking up the rest from reference TRBV9 and TRBJ1-1 gives the full variable domain: DSGVTQTPKHLITATGQRVTLRCSPRSGDLSVYWYQQSLDQGLQFLIQYYNGEERAKGNILERFSAQQFPDLHSELNLSSLELGDSALYFCASSGQPTANTEAFFGQGTRLTVV.

The chain recombines TRBV5-4 with TRBJ1-1; 10 bases agree with TRBD1. J gave up 11 bases and V 4 bases, and 11 bases lay outside the gene matches. CDR1 SGHNT and CDR2 YYREEE come from the germline V gene (reference sequence). There are 14 residues in the CDR3. The CDR3 DNA is TGTGCCAGCAGCGCTTCCGGGACAGGGGATGGGGCTTTCTTT. Translating it yields CASSASGTGDGAFF.

This clone has just a few counts. The V gene is TRBV18, the J gene TRBJ1-6, with D perhaps matching TRBD1 (6 bases). This CDR3 is 14 amino acids long. V lost 3 bases, J lost 7 bases, and 10 bases lay in between. Per germline, CDR1 KGHSH and CDR2 LQKENI. The CDR3 region has the DNA TGTGCCAGCTCACCTGGACAGACCAATTCACCCCTCCACTTT. Amino acid sequence: CASSPGQTNSPLHF. Based on the CDR3 plus reference TRBV18 and TRBJ1-6, the full variable domain is NAGVMQNPRHLVRRRGQEARLRCSPMKGHSHVYWYRQLPEEGLKFMVYLQKENIIDESGMPKERFSAEFPKEGPSILRIQQVVRGDSAAYFCASSPGQTNSPLHFGNGTRLTVT.

J is TRBJ1-3 and V is TRBV5-1; D is unresolved. Germline loops: CDR1 SGHRS, CDR2 YFSETQ. With 0 bases removed from V and 4 bases from J, the gap between germline ends came to 14 bases. This CDR3 region has 16 residues. CDR3 residues: CASSLGQPLGGNTIYF. CDR3 nucleotides: TGCGCCAGCAGCTTGGGTCAGCCACTCGGGGGAAACACCATATATTTT.

The chain links TRBV18 to TRBJ2-5; D is perhaps TRBD1 (6 bases). V lost 6 bases and J lost 2, with 7 bases in between. Looked up from germline, CDR1 is KGHSH and CDR2 is LQKENI. This CDR3 contains 12 residues. The CDR3 loop is CASSGQQETQYF. DNA for the CDR3: TGTGCCAGCTCCGGACAGCAAGAGACCCAGTACTTC.

The gene calls are TRBV30 and TRBJ1-2; D is unclear. Germline-derived CDR1 and CDR2 are GTSNPN and SVGIG (reference sequence). The CDR3 sequence is 13 residues long. V was pared by 3 bases and J by 7 bases, with 15 bases between. The CDR3 reads CAWSIIQVAGYTF. The DNA of the CDR3 is TGTGCCTGGAGCATCATCCAGGTTGCTGGCTACACCTTC. Full variable domain (outside the CDR3, taken from reference TRBV30 and TRBJ1-2): SQTIHQWPATLVQPVGSPLSLECTVEGTSNPNLYWYRQAAGRGLQLLFYSVGIGQISSEVPQNLSASRPQDRQFILSSKKLLLSDSGFYLCAWSIIQVAGYTFGSGTRLTVV.

The chain employs TRBV4-1 and TRBJ1-4, with 7 bases matching TRBD1. Germline V lookup: CDR1 MGHRA, CDR2 YSYEKL. V shed 3 bases and J 6 bases; nucleotides not matched to a gene: 7. CDR3 length: 15 residues. In DNA form, the CDR3 reads TGCGCCAGCAGCCAGGATGGGGACAGTTATGAAAAACTGTTTTTT. Its protein product is CASSQDGDSYEKLFF.

The V call is TRBV7-9, the J call TRBJ1-2, with D perhaps TRBD1 (5 bases). V dropped 3 bases and J dropped 3 bases, with 14 bases sitting between them. This CDR3 is built from 15 residues. The germline CDR1 and CDR2 sequences are SEHNR and FQNEAQ (reference sequence). The CDR3 DNA follows: TGTGCCAGCAGCTTTGGATCGGGGGGTCACTATGGCTACACCTTC. Its protein product is CASSFGSGGHYGYTF.

In its sample, this clone was seen a few times. The rearrangement joins TRBV25-1 to TRBJ1-1, with a possible D match to TRBD1 (5 bases). Germline V CDR1 and CDR2: MGHDK, SYGVNS. This CDR3 has 13 amino acids. V was trimmed by 8 bases and J by 0 bases, leaving 10 bases between them. CDR3: CASYPQVNTEAFF. The CDR3 nucleotides are TGTGCCAGCTATCCACAGGTGAACACTGAAGCTTTCTTT.

This sequence joins TRBV5-4 and TRBJ1-4; 7 bases align to TRBD1. The CDR3 sequence is 14 residues long. Germline V gives CDR1 SGHNT, CDR2 YYREEE (reference sequence). J was trimmed by 6 bases and V by 1 base; bases with no gene match: 3. The CDR3 DNA reads TGTGCCAGCAGCTTGCGGGACAGAGATGAAAAACTGTTTTTT. As protein: CASSLRDRDEKLFF.

V gene TRBV6-6 combines with J gene TRBJ2-5; D call uncertain. CDR3 length: 13 amino acids. Germline assignment: CDR1 MNHNY and CDR2 SVGAGI (reference sequence). Trimming shortened V by 5 bases and J by 2 bases, and 9 bases separated the two germline ends. The DNA of the CDR3 is TGTGCCAGCAGTAAAACCAGGCAAGAGACCCAGTACTTC. Protein product: CASSKTRQETQYF.

This chain links TRBV2 with TRBJ2-1, with TRBD1 identical over 11 bases. The length of the CDR3 is 14 residues. Germline trimming cut 7 bases from V and 7 bases from J; bases unmatched to any gene: 6. Germline V CDR1 and CDR2: SNHLY, FYNNEI. The CDR3 nucleotides read TGTGCCAGCATTACCGGGACAGGGGGAAATGAGCAGTTCTTC. Its protein is CASITGTGGNEQFF.

V gene TRBV10-3 combines with J gene TRBJ2-2; D perhaps matches TRBD1 (5 bases). Germline assignment: CDR1 ENHRY and CDR2 SYGVKD. The V gene lost 7 bases and the J gene lost 2 bases, with 11 bases spanning the gap. The CDR3 runs to 14 residues. The CDR3 sequence is CAITQGANTGELFF. For the CDR3, the DNA is TGTGCCATCACCCAAGGGGCCAACACCGGGGAGCTGTTTTTT.

Notes on this clone: Other DNA sequences within the sample encode an identical CDR3. The chain has TRBV5-1 and TRBJ1-3, with D possibly matching TRBD1 (5 bases). V lost 0 bases and J lost 0, with 10 bases in between. Germline CDR1 reads SGHRS; CDR2 reads YFSETQ. This CDR3 comprises 16 residues. CDR3: CASSLVAGPSGNTIYF. CDR3 nucleotides: TGCGCCAGCAGCTTGGTAGCAGGGCCCTCTGGAAACACCATATATTTT.

This sequence joins TRBV4-1 and TRBJ1-1; D call uncertain. Germline V CDR1 and CDR2: MGHRA, YSYEKL. This CDR3 region has 14 residues. Trimming took 3 bases from V and 3 from J, leaving 11 bases between them. The CDR3 region is CASSQGPHHTEAFF. The DNA of the CDR3 is TGCGCCAGCAGCCAGGGCCCCCACCACACTGAAGCTTTCTTT.

CDR3 loop: CAWMRGAFGNSPLHF. The CDR3 DNA is TGTGCCTGGATGCGGGGGGCTTTTGGGAATTCACCCCTCCACTTT. The genes are TRBV30 and TRBJ1-6, with a possible D match to TRBD1 (6 bases). Trimming left V 4 bases short and J 7 bases short, with 17 bases between. The CDR3 loop spans 15 amino acids. The germline V gene has CDR1 GTSNPN and CDR2 SVGIG (reference sequence).

This chain uses TRBV5-1 with TRBJ1-1; 10 nucleotides match TRBD1. V was pared by 0 bases and J by 7 bases, with 6 bases of the junction left unmatched. CDR1 and CDR2 from the germline V gene are SGHRS and YFSETQ. The CDR3 is 15 amino acids. The CDR3: CASSLDSGQGFEAFF. CDR3 coding DNA: TGCGCCAGCAGCTTGGATTCGGGACAGGGGTTTGAAGCTTTCTTT.

The J gene is TRBJ1-5, the V gene TRBV5-5, with no clear D. Trimming pared 3 bases from V and 3 bases from J, leaving 10 bases between. Germline loops: CDR1 SGHKS, CDR2 YYEKEE (reference sequence). The CDR3 length is 14 residues. CDR3 loop: CASSYNSYNQPQHF. For the CDR3, the DNA is TGTGCCAGCAGCTATAACAGTTACAATCAGCCCCAGCATTTT.

The chain is built from TRBV6-6 and TRBJ2-7; 9 bases line up with TRBD1. Germline V gene data show CDR1 as MNHNY and CDR2 as SVGAGI (reference sequence). The trim removed 5 bases at V and 6 bases at J, leaving 8 bases unmatched. The CDR3 loop spans 14 amino acids. CDR3 DNA sequence: TGTGCCAGCAGTCCCGGGACAGGGTCCGCCGAGCAGTACTTC. Its translation is CASSPGTGSAEQYF.

The CDR3 nucleotides read TGTGCCAGCAGGTTAGGGACTTCCTCAGATACGCAGTATTTT. Amino acid sequence: CASRLGTSSDTQYF. The rearrangement links TRBV6-4 to TRBJ2-3, with a weak D call TRBD2 (6 bases). The V gene's germline CDR1 is MRHNA and CDR2 SNTAGT. There are 14 residues in the CDR3. The V end lost 6 bases, the J end lost 4 bases, and 14 bases lay between the germline ends.

The chain uses TRBV5-6 and TRBJ2-7; D not resolved. CDR3 length: 17 residues. Germline V CDR1 and CDR2: SGHDT, YYEEEE. V was trimmed by 0 bases and J by 3 bases, leaving 19 bases between them. For the CDR3, the DNA is TGTGCCAGCAGCTTGGTATCGGTAACGCCAGGCGTCTACGAGCAGTACTTC. Its protein is CASSLVSVTPGVYEQYF.

This chain connects TRBV11-3 to TRBJ1-6; D call uncertain. CDR3 length equals 13 residues. The V end lost 1 base, the J end lost 7 bases, and 5 bases lay between the germline ends. Germline V CDR1 and CDR2: SGHNT, YENEEA. CDR3 loop: CASSLVMNSPLHF. The DNA for the CDR3 is TGTGCCAGCAGCTTAGTTATGAATTCACCCCTCCACTTT.

This chain connects TRBV7-9 to TRBJ1-4; 7 bases are a match to TRBD1. Trimming took 6 bases from V and 3 from J; bases not matched to a gene: 7. CDR3 length equals 15 residues. From germline, CDR1 is SEHNR and CDR2 FQNEAQ (reference sequence). The CDR3, as DNA: TGTGCCAGCAGGCAGACAGGGTGGGCTAATGAAAAACTGTTTTTT. It is translated as CASRQTGWANEKLFF.

The chain is built from TRBV2 and TRBJ1-5; 8 positions agree with TRBD1. The V gene end was trimmed by 3 bases and the J gene end by 9 bases; junction bases not matched to a gene: 7. CDR3 length: 14 residues. CDR1 and CDR2 (germline): SNHLY, FYNNEI. This CDR3 reads CASSDQGAQRPQHF. CDR3 DNA: TGTGCCAGCAGTGACCAGGGGGCCCAACGGCCCCAGCATTTT.

The genes are TRBV24-1 and TRBJ1-3, with TRBD1 matching over 7 bases. V was clipped by 12 bases and J by 9 bases; unmatched bases: 16. Germline CDR1 is KGHDR and CDR2 is SFDVKD. The CDR3 spans 14 residues. CDR3 amino acids: CAPLRQGWRATIYF. CDR3 sequence (DNA): TGTGCCCCGCTGAGACAGGGTTGGAGGGCCACCATATATTTT.

The V gene is TRBV3-1 (or the pseudogene TRBV3-2), the J gene TRBJ1-1; 9 bases line up with TRBD1. Germline lookup yields CDR1 LGHDT and CDR2 YNNKEL (reference sequence). J lost 9 bases, V lost 4 bases, and 6 bases had no gene match. The CDR3 covers 13 residues. The CDR3 DNA reads TGTGCCAGCAGCCTCAACAGGGGGCCTAAAGCTTTCTTT. Translated: CASSLNRGPKAFF.